These 22 T cell receptor beta chains came from one sample sequenced in a study of blood T cell repertoires in COVID-19. The method was immunoSEQ multiplex PCR; TCRdb's version includes in-frame clones alone and lacks a portion of them. This sample has around 100,000 clones, with roughly nine tenths found just once. The sequenced material came from peripheral blood. The origin of the receptors is a human donor in a cohort sampled during active COVID-19.

The gene calls are TRBV28 and TRBJ1-1; TRBD1 matches at 10 bases. With 8 bases clipped from V and 2 bases from J, the junction kept 2 bases outside the gene matches. The CDR3 runs 13 residues. CDR1 is MDHEN, CDR2 SYDVKM, per germline. CDR3 region: CASRDRGNTEAFF. In nucleotides, the CDR3 is TGTGCCAGCCGGGACAGGGGTAACACTGAAGCTTTCTTT. Full variable domain (missing parts from reference TRBV28 and TRBJ1-1): DVKVTQSSRYLVKRTGEKVFLECVQDMDHENMFWYRQDPGLGLRLIYFSYDVKMKEKGDIPEGYSVSREKKERFSLILESASTNQTSMYLCASRDRGNTEAFFGQGTRLTVV.

This clone was picked up a small number of times. This chain links TRBV11-2 with TRBJ1-5; perhaps TRBD1 as D (5 bases). The germline V and J ends were trimmed by 6 bases and 4 bases, with 16 bases remaining between them. Germline V CDR1 and CDR2: SGHAT, FQNNGV. This CDR3 comprises 15 residues. In DNA form, the CDR3 reads TGTGCCAGCAGTCCAAGTGGGGCCGATAATCAGCCCCAGCATTTT. Amino acids: CASSPSGADNQPQHF.

The rearrangement uses TRBV11-3 and TRBJ2-2; TRBD1 agrees at 7 bases. In germline, CDR1 is SGHNT, CDR2 YENEEA. CDR3 length: 20 amino acids. V trimming: 1 base; J trimming: 2 bases; junction bases outside the gene matches: 16. The CDR3 coding sequence is TGTGCCAGCAGCTTAGGGTGGCTTCCCCCAGGGGGATTAAACACCGGGGAGCTGTTTTTT. Encoded protein: CASSLGWLPPGGLNTGELFF. Full variable domain (missing parts from reference TRBV11-3 and TRBJ2-2): EAGVVQSPRYKIIEKKQPVAFWCNPISGHNTLYWYLQNLGQGPELLIRYENEEAVDDSQLPKDRFSAERLKGVDSTLKIQPAELGDSAVYLCASSLGWLPPGGLNTGELFFGEGSRLTVL.

The V gene is TRBV27, the J gene TRBJ2-7; D remains unclear. The V end lost 7 bases, the J end lost 6 bases, and 7 bases lay between the germline ends. This CDR3 contains 10 residues. Germline lookup yields CDR1 MNHEY and CDR2 SMNVEV (reference sequence). The CDR3 spells CASNPGEQYF. The CDR3 bases are TGTGCCAGCAACCCCGGCGAGCAGTACTTC.

Comment on this clone: Other DNA variants within this sample encode the same CDR3. V usage is TRBV4-1 and J usage is TRBJ2-5, with 13 bases fitting TRBD2. Trimming removed 0 bases from V and 1 base from J; junction bases left unmatched: 2. Germline CDR1 and CDR2: MGHRA and YSYEKL. The CDR3 sequence is 17 residues long. This CDR3 is CASSQDRTSGSQETQYF. The CDR3 nucleotides read TGCGCCAGCAGCCAAGACCGGACTAGCGGGAGCCAAGAGACCCAGTACTTC.

This sequence joins TRBV21-1 and TRBJ1-3; TRBD1 is the table's D call and was not checked against the DNA. TRBV21-1 is designated a pseudogene. The CDR3 spans 15 residues. CDR3 protein: CASINRASSGNTIYF. The CDR3, as DNA: TGTGCCAGCATAAACAGGGCATCTTCGGGAAACACCATATATTTT.

V usage is TRBV5-6 and J usage is TRBJ2-7; perhaps TRBD1 as D (7 bases). Germline V gives CDR1 SGHDT, CDR2 YYEEEE. Trimming cost V 4 bases and J 3 bases, with 20 bases left between them. The CDR3 consists of 16 residues. CDR3 DNA: TGTGCCAGCAGCCCTTTAGGGGGGACAGACTACTACGAGCAGTACTTC. Translating it yields CASSPLGGTDYYEQYF.

The V call is TRBV4-2, the J call TRBJ2-1; tentatively, D is TRBD2 (5 bases). This CDR3 region has 15 residues. CDR1 and CDR2 (germline): LGHNA, YNFKEQ. Trimming removed 0 bases from V and 5 bases from J, with 11 bases in between. CDR3 in amino acids: CASSQEGMRDNEQFF. Here the CDR3 DNA reads TGTGCCAGCAGCCAAGAAGGGATGAGGGACAATGAGCAGTTCTTC.

The chain joins TRBV28 to TRBJ1-6, with 10 bases matching TRBD1. This CDR3 contains 16 residues. V was pared by 4 bases and J by 4 bases, with 4 bases of the junction left unmatched. Germline-derived CDR1 and CDR2 are MDHEN and SYDVKM. This CDR3 is CASSSPDRGYNSPLHF. CDR3 DNA: TGTGCCAGCAGTTCTCCGGACAGGGGGTATAATTCACCCCTCCACTTT.

The CDR3: CASSLVLGDNEQFF. CDR3 coding DNA: TGTGCCAGCAGCTTAGTTTTAGGGGACAATGAGCAGTTCTTC. The gene calls are TRBV7-9 and TRBJ2-1; perhaps TRBD1 as D (5 bases). V lost 1 base and J 5 bases, leaving 9 bases between the germline ends. Germline CDR1 reads SEHNR; CDR2 reads FQNEAQ (reference sequence). The CDR3 has 14 residues. The full variable domain, its missing parts supplied by reference TRBV7-9 and TRBJ2-1, is DTGVSQNPRHKITKRGQNVTFRCDPISEHNRLYWYRQTLGQGPEFLTYFQNEAQLEKSRLLSDRFSAERPKGSFSTLEIQRTEQGDSAMYLCASSLVLGDNEQFFGPGTRLTVL.

The chain carries TRBV4-2 and TRBJ1-3; perhaps TRBD1 as D (5 bases). The ends were cut back, 2 bases at V and 9 bases at J, with 20 bases in the middle. The CDR3 is 16 amino acids. Germline values: CDR1 LGHNA, CDR2 YNFKEQ. DNA of the CDR3: TGTGCCAGCAGCCAACGACCTATTCAGGGCCCCAGCACCATATATTTT. This translates into CASSQRPIQGPSTIYF.

The chain recombines TRBV20-1 with TRBJ1-1, with unresolved D. Per germline, CDR1 DFQATT and CDR2 SNEGSKA (reference sequence). The CDR3 has 11 amino acids. V lost 7 bases, J lost 1 base, and 7 bases lay in between. The CDR3 loop reads CSVEANTEAFF. The DNA for the CDR3 is TGCAGTGTGGAGGCGAACACTGAAGCTTTCTTT.

The V gene is TRBV28, the J gene TRBJ1-2; unclear D gene. Trimming stripped 7 bases from V and 2 bases from J, with 8 bases between. In germline, CDR1 is MDHEN, CDR2 SYDVKM. CDR3 size: 12 residues. CDR3 residues: CASMGENYGYTF. The CDR3 coding sequence is TGTGCCAGCATGGGCGAGAACTATGGCTACACCTTC.

A single count supports this clone. The V and J genes are TRBV6-2 or TRBV6-3 and TRBJ2-5; D is possibly TRBD2 (5 bases). Trimming pared 2 bases from V and 3 bases from J, leaving 10 bases between. This CDR3 spans 14 amino acids. CDR1 and CDR2 (germline): MNHEY, SVGEGT. CDR3 sequence: CASSYDTGKETQYF. In DNA, the CDR3 is TGTGCCAGCAGTTACGACACGGGAAAAGAGACCCAGTACTTC.

V is TRBV2 and J is TRBJ2-1, with 10 positions matching TRBD2. With 7 bases clipped from V and 8 bases from J, the junction kept 14 bases outside the gene matches. In germline, CDR1 is SNHLY, CDR2 FYNNEI. This CDR3 spans 16 amino acids. DNA for the CDR3: TGTGCCAGCACCCCAAACGAGCGGGGGGGCCGAGATGAGCAGTTCTTC. Translating gives CASTPNERGGRDEQFF.

The chain recombines TRBV9 with TRBJ1-2, with 10 bases aligning to TRBD1. V lost 0 bases and J lost 8; bases outside the gene matches: 10. This CDR3 region has 16 residues. CDR1 and CDR2 (germline): SGDLS, YYNGEE. The CDR3 is CASSVAYPGTGVGYTF. CDR3 nucleotide sequence: TGTGCCAGCAGCGTAGCCTACCCCGGGACAGGGGTGGGCTACACCTTC.

The CDR3 DNA reads as TGTGCCAGCAGCTTGGCCCTAGCGGGGTTCAATGAGCAGTTCTTC. Encoded protein: CASSLALAGFNEQFF. This sequence joins TRBV5-6 and TRBJ2-1; 9 bases are a match to TRBD2. Losses at the gene ends were 0 bases for V and 6 bases for J; bases not matched to a gene: 4. This CDR3 region has 15 residues. CDR1 is SGHDT and CDR2 is YYEEEE in the germline V gene.

This clone occurred a few times. The chain couples TRBV7-9 to TRBJ2-1; D is unclear. Germline values: CDR1 SEHNR, CDR2 FQNEAQ (reference sequence). CDR3 size: 11 residues. Trimming shortened V by 10 bases and J by 8 bases, and 12 bases separated the two germline ends. The DNA for the CDR3 is TGTGCCATTGAAGACACCCATGAGCAGTTCTTC. Its protein product is CAIEDTHEQFF.

V and J are TRBV27 and TRBJ2-1; 9 bases agree with TRBD1. Germline-derived CDR1 and CDR2 are MNHEY and SMNVEV (reference sequence). The trim removed 5 bases at V and 9 bases at J, leaving 17 bases unmatched. The CDR3 is 17 residues long. Here the CDR3 DNA reads TGTGCCAGCAGTCTCCTTACGGGGACAGGGTTTGAGGGTGAGCAGTTCTTC. Translation gives CASSLLTGTGFEGEQFF.

The rearrangement joins TRBV28 to TRBJ2-7, with D tentatively TRBD2 (5 bases). Germline assignment: CDR1 MDHEN and CDR2 SYDVKM. The CDR3 is made up of 16 amino acids. V was shortened by 7 bases and J by 7 bases, with 26 bases between the two germline ends. CDR3 coding DNA: TGTGCCAGCAACTCAAGGGCGGCGGGTGCGCTGGGAGAGCAGTACTTC. It codes for CASNSRAAGALGEQYF.

The CDR3 here is CASSQRVSLGTDTQYF. In DNA form, the CDR3 reads TGTGCCAGCAGTCAACGGGTCTCCCTAGGCACAGATACGCAGTATTTT. This chain links TRBV2 with TRBJ2-3; D call uncertain. V was clipped by 5 bases and J by 1 base, with 16 bases between them. The CDR3 covers 16 residues. Per germline, CDR1 SNHLY and CDR2 FYNNEI.

This sequence joins TRBV9 and TRBJ2-7, with D perhaps TRBD1 (5 bases). CDR1 and CDR2 (germline): SGDLS, YYNGEE. This CDR3 has 12 residues. Between the trimmed V and J ends, which lost 4 bases and 9 bases, there was a span of 14 bases. CDR3 sequence reads: CASSLHSRAQYF. The CDR3, as DNA: TGTGCCAGCAGCCTCCACTCCAGGGCGCAGTACTTC.